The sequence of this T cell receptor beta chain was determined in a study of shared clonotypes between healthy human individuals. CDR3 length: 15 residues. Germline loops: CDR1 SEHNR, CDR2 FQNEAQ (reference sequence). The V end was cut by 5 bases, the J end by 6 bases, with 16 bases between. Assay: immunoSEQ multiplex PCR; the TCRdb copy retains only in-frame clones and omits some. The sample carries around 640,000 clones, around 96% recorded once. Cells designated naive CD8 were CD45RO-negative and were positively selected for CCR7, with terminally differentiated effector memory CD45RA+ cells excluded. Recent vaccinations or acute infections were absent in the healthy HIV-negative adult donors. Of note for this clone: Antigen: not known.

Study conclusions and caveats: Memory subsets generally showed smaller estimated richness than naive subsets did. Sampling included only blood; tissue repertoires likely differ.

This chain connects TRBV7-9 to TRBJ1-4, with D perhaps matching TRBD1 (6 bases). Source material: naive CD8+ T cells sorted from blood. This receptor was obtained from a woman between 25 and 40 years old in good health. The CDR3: CASSTLFRGDEKLFF. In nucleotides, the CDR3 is TGTGCCAGCAGCACCCTTTTCAGGGGAGATGAAAAACTGTTTTTT.